This paragraph reports one T cell receptor (beta chain). The antigen is unknown. This sample is drawn from a study of T cell responses to AZD1222 COVID-19 vaccine. The study's findings and limits: Donors were mostly white British, more females; clonal diversity possibly underestimated. Among spike-specific TCRs, nearly half reportedly target unmutated variant regions. Scientists sampled the repertoires only once the peak T cell response had passed.

The CDR3 length is 13 residues. CDR1 and CDR2 from the germline V gene are LNHNV and YYDKDF (reference sequence). Trimming removed 1 base from V and 7 bases from J, with 8 bases in between. Only in-frame clones appear in the TCRdb table, and some are missing; sequencing was by immunoSEQ multiplex PCR. The sample comprises about 94,000 clones, 88% of which are singletons, and roughly an eighth rests with the top ten. Material: peripheral blood, obtained 28 days after the second AZD1222 dose. The chain uses TRBV15 and TRBJ1-5; D is uncertain. The origin of this receptor is an adult who received the AZD1222 COVID-19 vaccine. CDR3 sequence reads: CATSRARSQPQHF. CDR3 DNA sequence: TGTGCCACCAGCAGAGCCCGTTCCCAGCCCCAGCATTTT.